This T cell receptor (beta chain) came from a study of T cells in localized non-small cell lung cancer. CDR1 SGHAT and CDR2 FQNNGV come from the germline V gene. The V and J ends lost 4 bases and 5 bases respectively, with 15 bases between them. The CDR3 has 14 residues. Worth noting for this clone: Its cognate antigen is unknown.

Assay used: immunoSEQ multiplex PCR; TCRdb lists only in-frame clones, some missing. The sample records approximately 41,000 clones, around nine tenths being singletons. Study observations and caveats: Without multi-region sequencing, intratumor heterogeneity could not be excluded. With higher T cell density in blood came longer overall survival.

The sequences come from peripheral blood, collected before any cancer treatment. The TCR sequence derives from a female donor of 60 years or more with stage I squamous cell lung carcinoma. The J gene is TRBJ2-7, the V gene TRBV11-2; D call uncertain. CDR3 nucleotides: TGTGCCAGCAGCTACCAGTCATGGCAGCACGAGCAGTACTTC. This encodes CASSYQSWQHEQYF.